This TCR beta chain derives from a study of blood T cell repertoires in COVID-19. Study information: Two negative PCRs, clearance, or symptom resolution had been documented for recovered Cohort 3 donors. COVID-19 samples collected from the United States, Italy and Spain covered acute and convalescent phases.

The germline V gene has CDR1 SGHTA and CDR2 FQGTGA. V lost 3 bases, J lost 10 bases, and 13 bases lay in between. The CDR3 length is 14 residues. In the original processing: It was from reference gene primer amplification that nucleated cell counts were estimated. Generated by immunoSEQ multiplex PCR, the TCRdb table keeps only in-frame clones and is missing some. D and trimming were read from the DNA, whereas the V and J calls and clone size are those reported in that table. This table holds fewer than 350,000 clones, approximately 90% found once. The sequenced material came from PBMCs or T cells enriched from blood (not recorded which). This clonotype was obtained from a woman between 55 and 75 years old in a cohort exposed to, infected with or recovered from COVID-19 (not recorded which). The genes are TRBV7-3 and TRBJ1-6; D unclear. CDR3 sequence: CASSLDGVNSPLHF. Here the CDR3 DNA reads TGTGCCAGCAGCTTGGACGGGGTCAACTCACCCCTCCACTTT.